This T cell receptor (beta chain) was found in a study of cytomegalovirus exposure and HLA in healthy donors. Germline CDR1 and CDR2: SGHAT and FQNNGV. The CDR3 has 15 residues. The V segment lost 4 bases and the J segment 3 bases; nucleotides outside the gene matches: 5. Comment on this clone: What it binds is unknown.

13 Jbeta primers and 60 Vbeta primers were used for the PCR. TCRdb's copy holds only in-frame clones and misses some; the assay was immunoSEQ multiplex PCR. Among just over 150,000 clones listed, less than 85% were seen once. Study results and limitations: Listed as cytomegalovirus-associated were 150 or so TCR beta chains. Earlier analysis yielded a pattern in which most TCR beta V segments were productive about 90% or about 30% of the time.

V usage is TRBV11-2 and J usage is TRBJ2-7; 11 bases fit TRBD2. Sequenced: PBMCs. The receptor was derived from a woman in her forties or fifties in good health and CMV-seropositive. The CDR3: CASSWGTSGDYEQYF. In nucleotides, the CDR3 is TGTGCCAGCAGCTGGGGGACTAGCGGAGACTACGAGCAGTACTTC.